This entry concerns a single T cell receptor beta chain. This sample is drawn from a study of blood T cell repertoires in COVID-19. Overall study: Collection of acute and convalescent COVID-19 samples took place in the United States, Italy and Spain. Sample material is recorded as cDNA or gDNA derived from T cells, B-cell-depleted T cells, or PBMCs.

The CDR3 has 16 residues. The junction had 11 bases not matched to a gene; V was cut back by 2 bases and J by 4 bases. Germline lookup yields CDR1 LGHDT and CDR2 YNNKEL (reference sequence). Per the original data handling: Amplifying reference gene primers gave estimates of nucleated cell counts. TCRdb keeps only in-frame clones here, not all; method: immunoSEQ multiplex PCR. The V and J calls and clone size are taken from that table; D and trimming were inferred from the DNA. The profile shows some 140,000 clones, under 80% of them singletons. This clonotype was obtained from an elderly man with acute or convalescent COVID-19. J is TRBJ2-7 and V is TRBV3-1 (or the pseudogene TRBV3-2), with 7 bases aligning to TRBD1. Material for sequencing was peripheral blood. The CDR3, as DNA: TGTGCCAGCAGCCAACGTGTTGGGGACAGAGGGTACGAGCAGTACTTC. Residues: CASSQRVGDRGYEQYF.